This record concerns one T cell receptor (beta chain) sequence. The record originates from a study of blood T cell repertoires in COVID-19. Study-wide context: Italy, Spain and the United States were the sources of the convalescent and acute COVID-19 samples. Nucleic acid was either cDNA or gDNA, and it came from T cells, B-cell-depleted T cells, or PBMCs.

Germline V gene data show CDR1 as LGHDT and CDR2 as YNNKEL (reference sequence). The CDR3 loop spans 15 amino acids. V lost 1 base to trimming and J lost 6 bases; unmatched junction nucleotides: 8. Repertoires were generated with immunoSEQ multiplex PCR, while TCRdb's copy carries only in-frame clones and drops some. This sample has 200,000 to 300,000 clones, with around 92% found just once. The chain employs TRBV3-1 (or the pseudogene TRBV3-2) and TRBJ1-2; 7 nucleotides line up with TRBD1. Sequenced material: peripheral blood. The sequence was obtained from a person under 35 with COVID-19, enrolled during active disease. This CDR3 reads CASSQGQTGNNGYTF. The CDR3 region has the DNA TGTGCCAGCAGCCAAGGGCAGACAGGGAATAATGGCTACACCTTC.